The clone carrying this T cell receptor beta chain was picked up many times. Antigen: not known. A marrow graft followed busulfan-fludarabine conditioning, with cyclophosphamide on days +3 and +4. Assay used: immunoSEQ multiplex PCR; TCRdb lists only in-frame clones, some missing. The sample yields 6,500 to 9,000 clones, without any singletons. The entry originates in a study of T cells after posttransplantation cyclophosphamide. Study-wide points: TRB clonality was highly associated with recipient CMV seropositivity and reactivation. TRB overlap between skin or GI tissue T cells and blood was limited. Later blood repertoires were often dominated by clones from the donor CD8+ memory compartment.

Trimming cost V 4 bases and J 2 bases, with 14 bases left between them. The CDR3 length is 15 residues. The V gene's germline CDR1 is SGHKS and CDR2 YYEKEE (reference sequence). The chain joins TRBV5-5 to TRBJ2-3, with D maybe TRBD1 (5 bases). This sample comprised PBMCs, obtained after allogeneic stem cell transplant with posttransplant cyclophosphamide. The receptor's source is a female patient between 50 and 59 years old who received an allogeneic stem cell transplant from a related donor, was CMV-positive, and had no GVHD. Some T cells may trace back to the graft donor. The CDR3 is CASSKGQGFTDTQYF. The DNA of the CDR3 is TGTGCCAGCAGCAAGGGCCAGGGATTCACAGATACGCAGTATTTT.